This TCR beta chain was retrieved from a study of blood T cells in healthy people across ages. A J-beta primer mix and a sample-barcoded 5' primer were used in a second PCR of roughly 6 to 11 cycles. TCRdb ran MiXCR on the 5' RACE reads and lists one entry per CDR3 protein. The table shows almost 800,000 distinct CDR3 sequences, with 55% to 75% occurring only once. The germline gives CDR1 MNHEY, CDR2 SMNVEV (reference sequence). The CDR3 extends over 16 amino acids. Trimming at V came to 5 bases and at J to 8 bases, leaving 17 bases not matched to a gene. The receptor's source is a man in his thirties or forties in good health. The chain employs TRBV27 and TRBJ1-2; 7 nucleotides align to TRBD1. The sample taken for sequencing was blood. This chain's CDR3 is CASSPQDRVLTEGYTF. CDR3 in DNA: TGTGCCAGCAGTCCACAAGACAGGGTGTTGACGGAAGGCTACACCTTC.